This T cell receptor (beta chain) was recorded in a study of T cell responses to AZD1222 COVID-19 vaccine. TCRdb's table, derived via immunoSEQ multiplex PCR, lists solely in-frame clones and lacks some. The sample shows some 99,000 clones, 80% to 90% of them seen only once. Study-wide points: Two AZD1222 administrations were followed by greater Spike-specific TCR breadth and depth. A mostly white British donor set with more females was recruited, and clonal diversity was possibly underestimated. Researchers took repertoire samples only after the peak T cell response had come.

In regard to this clone: The antigen is not known.

CDR1 is DFQATT and CDR2 is SNEGSKA in the germline V gene (reference sequence). Between the trimmed V and J ends, which lost 3 bases and 3 bases, there was a span of 11 bases. This CDR3 contains 14 residues. The clonotype comes from an adult who received the AZD1222 COVID-19 vaccine. V gene TRBV20-1 combines with J gene TRBJ2-2; D is ambiguous. The input for sequencing was peripheral blood, taken 28 days after the second AZD1222 dose. In DNA, the CDR3 is TGCAGTGCTAGTAGGGCCAGCGACACCGGGGAGCTGTTTTTT. It yields the protein CSASRASDTGELFF.